This T cell receptor beta chain was retrieved from a study of blood T cell repertoires in COVID-19. Study-level background: PBMCs, B-cell-depleted T cells, or T cells provided the cDNA or gDNA that made up the material.

This clone was detected only a few times. Trimming took 7 bases from V and 6 from J, leaving 14 bases between them. This CDR3 is 13 amino acids long. Sequencing was performed with immunoSEQ multiplex PCR; in TCRdb, only in-frame clones are kept and a portion is missing. The sample has 20,000 to 25,000 clones, 75% to 95% seen once. Sequencing used peripheral blood. The source is a human donor in a cohort sampled during active COVID-19. The rearrangement uses TRBV12-3 or TRBV12-4 and TRBJ2-3; D gene uncertain. The DNA of the CDR3 is TGTGCCAGCACCCTACCTCATTACGATACGCAGTATTTT. It encodes CASTLPHYDTQYF.